The text below deals with one T cell receptor (beta chain). Sorted out of PBMCs were CD4+ T cells and CD8+ T cells. The data derive from a study of CD8+ T cells in alopecia areata. Sequencing used cDNA as its template, made by extracting RNA and reverse transcribing it. Sequenced by immunoSEQ multiplex PCR; TCRdb stores in-frame clones only, minus some. The data contain approximately 65,000 clones, more than 40% of them singletons. Germline CDR1 and CDR2: GTSNPN and SVGIG (reference sequence). The CDR3 totals 15 residues. V dropped 5 bases and J dropped 4 bases, with 17 bases sitting between them. Here the sequenced sample was CD8+ T cells sorted from blood, taken at week 0. The receptor's source is a human donor with alopecia areata. The gene calls are TRBV30 and TRBJ2-2; D tentatively fits TRBD1 or TRBD2 (5 bases each). This CDR3 reads CAWLGESDPTGELFF. The CDR3 nucleotides are TGTGCCTGGTTGGGGGAGTCAGACCCCACCGGGGAGCTGTTTTTT.